This TCR beta chain was recorded in a study of CD8+CD57+ T cells in acquired aplastic anemia. General study results and limits: CD8+ Simpson's diversity showed no significant patient-control difference.

Patients selected for sequencing had displayed CD8+CD57+ cell expansion by flow cytometry. Germline loops: CDR1 MGHDK, CDR2 SYGVNS. This CDR3 contains 13 residues. The V end was cut by 4 bases, the J end by 4 bases, with 11 bases between. This clonotype was detected a few times. The antigen is undetermined. Genomic DNA provided the template from which TCR beta VDJ and CDR3 profiles were obtained. Via MiXCR, TCRdb re-called the reads, giving one row per CDR3 protein. The sample includes around 42,000 distinct CDR3 sequences, 60% to 70% of them seen just once. This TCR was recovered from a human donor with aplastic anemia. The sequenced material came from sorted CD4+, CD8+, or CD8+CD57+ T cells (not recorded which) from PBMCs. V usage is TRBV25-1 and J usage is TRBJ2-7; D is undetermined. CDR3 region: CASSAQDRYEQYF. As DNA, the CDR3 is TGTGCCAGCAGTGCCCAGGATCGGTACGAGCAGTACTTC.